Presented here are 18 T cell receptor beta chains from one specimen sequenced in a study of blood T cell repertoires in COVID-19 (dated by TCRdb to about 2020). Libraries were constructed by the immunoSEQ multiplex PCR assay. TCRdb took this table from immuneACCESS and kept in-frame rearrangements with V and J called. Such tables lack part of the clones; where checked against another copy, unresolved V genes explain under half of the gap, and the rest is unexplained. For this sample the table gives 150,000 to 200,000 clones, of which more than 75% were detected only once. In total, the top ten clones hold 0.8% to 1% of the sample. Sequences were obtained from peripheral blood. These receptors were taken from a woman under 30 who had recovered from COVID-19.

This rearrangement joins TRBV18 to TRBJ2-6, with 7 bases matching TRBD1. The germline CDR1 and CDR2 sequences are KGHSH and LQKENI. V was clipped by 6 bases and J by 2 bases; unmatched bases: 7. There are 16 residues in the CDR3. DNA of the CDR3: TGTGCCAGCTCCCCAGACAGGGTTCCTGGGGCCAACGTCCTGACTTTC. Its translation is CASSPDRVPGANVLTF.

V usage is TRBV14 and J usage is TRBJ2-3; possible D gene TRBD2, 5 bases. The CDR3 runs 16 residues. Germline V CDR1 and CDR2: SGHDN, FVKESK. V was shortened by 4 bases and J by 4 bases, with 18 bases between the two germline ends. The CDR3 reads CASSPIGWEFADTQYF. CDR3 DNA: TGTGCCAGCAGCCCTATCGGCTGGGAGTTCGCAGATACGCAGTATTTT.

The chain couples TRBV5-1 to TRBJ1-1; D possibly corresponds to TRBD1 (6 bases). The germline V gene has CDR1 SGHRS and CDR2 YFSETQ. Trimming took 4 bases from V and 1 from J, leaving 8 bases between them. The CDR3 extends over 13 amino acids. CDR3 residues: CASSVTGNTEAFF. CDR3 nucleotide sequence: TGCGCCAGCAGCGTGACAGGGAACACTGAAGCTTTCTTT.

This clone was seen more than once but under ten times. This CDR3 reads CASSEERADTQYF. The CDR3 region has the DNA TGTGCCAGCAGTGAGGAGAGGGCAGATACGCAGTATTTT. The chain is built from TRBV2 and TRBJ2-3; possibly TRBD2 for D (5 bases). CDR1 SNHLY and CDR2 FYNNEI come from the germline V gene. The germline V and J ends were trimmed by 3 bases and 4 bases, with 8 bases remaining between them. The CDR3 is 13 amino acids. Together with reference TRBV2 and TRBJ2-3, the CDR3 gives the full variable domain: EPEVTQTPSHQVTQMGQEVILRCVPISNHLYFYWYRQILGQKVEFLVSFYNNEISEKSEIFDDQFSVERPDGSNFTLKIRSTKLEDSAMYFCASSEERADTQYFGPGTRLTVL.

The chain couples TRBV4-2 to TRBJ2-2; TRBD2 aligns across 7 bases. CDR3 length: 16 amino acids. Germline V CDR1 and CDR2: LGHNA, YNFKEQ. The trim removed 0 bases at V and 1 base at J, leaving 2 bases unmatched. The CDR3 DNA reads as TGTGCCAGCAGCCAAGATCCGGGAGGGAACACCGGGGAGCTGTTTTTT. Encoded protein: CASSQDPGGNTGELFF.

The chain employs TRBV19 and TRBJ1-5; D unclear. The CDR3 sequence is 12 residues long. Trimming left V 7 bases short and J 3 bases short, with 7 bases between. Per germline, CDR1 LNHDA and CDR2 SQIVND (reference sequence). This CDR3 reads CASTVLNQPQHF. For the CDR3, the DNA is TGTGCCAGTACCGTTCTCAATCAGCCCCAGCATTTT.

V and J are TRBV24-1 and TRBJ2-1; TRBD2 is a possible D gene (6 bases). CDR3 size: 13 residues. The V and J ends lost 7 bases and 5 bases respectively, with 11 bases between them. The V gene's germline CDR1 is KGHDR and CDR2 SFDVKD. CDR3 region: CATRGGWDNEQFF. CDR3 nucleotide sequence: TGTGCCACCAGGGGGGGTTGGGACAATGAGCAGTTCTTC.

The chain is built from TRBV3-1 (or the pseudogene TRBV3-2) and TRBJ2-1; 8 nucleotides align to TRBD2. The ends lost 1 base at V and 4 bases at J; junction bases unmatched: 3. The CDR3 length is 15 residues. Germline V gene data show CDR1 as LGHDT and CDR2 as YNNKEL (reference sequence). CDR3 DNA sequence: TGTGCCAGCAGCCAAGGTAGCGGGGTATACAATGAGCAGTTCTTC. It specifies CASSQGSGVYNEQFF.

This clone was seen only a few times. This chain's CDR3 is CASSQSAVYEQYF. The DNA of the CDR3 is TGTGCCAGCAGCCAATCGGCGGTGTACGAGCAGTACTTC. The chain employs TRBV16 and TRBJ2-7, with D hard to call. Germline assignment: CDR1 KGHSY and CDR2 FQNENV. Trimming pared 0 bases from V and 4 bases from J, leaving 7 bases between. This CDR3 has 13 amino acids.

This clone was counted once. The chain is built from TRBV5-4 and TRBJ1-1; no definite D call. The CDR3 contains 16 residues. V was clipped by 3 bases and J by 0 bases, with 15 bases between them. Germline V gene data show CDR1 as SGHNT and CDR2 as YYREEE (reference sequence). CDR3 sequence reads: CASSSYLQNMNTEAFF. The CDR3 DNA reads as TGTGCCAGCAGCTCATACCTACAGAACATGAACACTGAAGCTTTCTTT.

The chain couples TRBV6-5 to TRBJ2-7; TRBD1 is a possible D gene (6 bases). The ends were cut back, 5 bases at V and 2 bases at J, with 13 bases in the middle. CDR1 is MNHEY and CDR2 is SVGAGI in the germline V gene. The CDR3 sequence is 14 residues long. CDR3 in DNA: TGTGCCAGCAGTCCCCAGACAGGAGCCTACGAGCAGTACTTC. Its protein product is CASSPQTGAYEQYF.

The sample holds one count of this clone. V is TRBV6-5 and J is TRBJ2-1, with 8 bases identical to TRBD2. Germline loops: CDR1 MNHEY, CDR2 SVGAGI. V lost 6 bases to trimming and J lost 3 bases; unmatched junction nucleotides: 4. The CDR3 spans 14 residues. CDR3 nucleotides: TGTGCCAGCAGCGTAGCGGGATTCTACAATGAGCAGTTCTTC. Its protein product is CASSVAGFYNEQFF.

The chain recombines TRBV13 with TRBJ2-3; TRBD2 matches 9 bases. V lost 5 bases, J lost 1 base, and 10 bases stayed unmatched. CDR1 and CDR2 from the germline V gene are PRHDT and FYEKMQ (reference sequence). This CDR3 contains 17 residues. CDR3: CASSGRLAGAGTDTQYF. The CDR3 DNA reads as TGTGCCAGCAGCGGACGGTTAGCGGGGGCCGGCACAGATACGCAGTATTTT.

V usage is TRBV2 and J usage is TRBJ2-7; 8 nucleotides align to TRBD1. V dropped 7 bases and J dropped 5; count of bases not matched to a gene: 13. CDR1 SNHLY and CDR2 FYNNEI come from the germline V gene. The CDR3 spans 15 residues. The CDR3: CASTWGQGARDEQYV. CDR3 DNA: TGTGCCAGCACCTGGGGGCAGGGGGCGCGCGACGAGCAGTACGTC.

V and J are TRBV9 and TRBJ1-3; tentatively, D is TRBD1 (6 bases). CDR3 size: 16 residues. V lost 0 bases and J lost 4, with 14 bases in between. Germline values: CDR1 SGDLS, CDR2 YYNGEE. The CDR3 nucleotides are TGTGCCAGCAGCGTAGCTCCAGACAGGAAAGGAAACACCATATATTTT. Protein: CASSVAPDRKGNTIYF.

The CDR3 DNA follows: TGCGCCAGCAGTCTGACTGCTAGAGACGGCTACACCTTC. Translated: CASSLTARDGYTF. The genes are TRBV4-1 and TRBJ1-2; D unresolved. Germline V gives CDR1 MGHRA, CDR2 YSYEKL. This CDR3 is 13 amino acids long. V dropped 6 bases and J dropped 8 bases, with 16 bases sitting between them.

The rearrangement links TRBV27 to TRBJ2-5; 7 bases are a match to TRBD1. The V gene end was trimmed by 5 bases and the J gene end by 1 base; junction bases not matched to a gene: 7. CDR1 is MNHEY and CDR2 is SMNVEV in the germline V gene (reference sequence). This CDR3 is 15 amino acids long. The CDR3 reads CASSPWAGGQETQYF. DNA of the CDR3: TGTGCCAGCAGTCCCTGGGCAGGGGGCCAAGAGACCCAGTACTTC.

The chain links TRBV11-3 to TRBJ2-7, with D uncertain. In germline, CDR1 is SGHNT, CDR2 YENEEA. CDR3 length equals 17 residues. V lost 0 bases and J lost 4, with 19 bases in between. This CDR3 reads CASSLELPDLGPYEQYV. As DNA, the CDR3 is TGTGCCAGCAGCTTAGAGTTACCCGACCTGGGCCCTTACGAGCAGTACGTC.